This is a list of T cell receptor beta chains from one sample in a study of blood T cell repertoires in COVID-19. Here immunoSEQ multiplex PCR was the method, and the copy in TCRdb shows in-frame clones only, minus some. The data show about 210,000 clones, roughly 75% seen once. Source material: peripheral blood. These receptors were collected from a woman aged 70-85 years with acute or convalescent COVID-19. CDR3s include the opening cysteine and the closing phenylalanine or tryptophan.

v_call cdr3_aa
TRBV6-4 CASSSNTGRGGYTF
TRBV29-1 CSVHGGSGANVLTF
TRBV19 CASTPGGTLYGYTF
TRBV5-1 CASSVQTGKGTEAFF
TRBV14 CASSQVGGQRNTGELFF
TRBV30 CAWSPRGGRDTQYF
TRBV30 CAWAREPYGYTF
TRBV10-3 CAISEQSYGYTF
TRBV6-1 CASSGPAPQGSGEQFF
TRBV19 CASSIRSGANVLTF
TRBV20-1 CSARQGTEQFF
TRBV3-1/TRBV3-2 CASSQDAGLSGYTF
TRBV25-1 CASSEPGQGDHSPLHF
TRBV15 CATSRGSGEAGELFF
TRBV10-2 CASSGKFGAASTDTQYF
TRBV18 CASSPFEGVGTGELFF
TRBV7-8 CASSLETGVSTDTQYF
TRBV10-3 CAISRTAGGETQYF
TRBV28 CASREDRISSGYGYTF
TRBV6-5 CASSRQGVGEKLFF
TRBV13 CASIPPRGKPSTDTQYF
TRBV4-1 CASSQDWTGTTYEQYF
TRBV12-3/TRBV12-4 CASSLVGDQPQHF
TRBV6-6 CASSYLGGETQYF
TRBV5-4 CASSLGGTGDGYTF
TRBV7-9 CASSSMGQGVNTDTQYF
TRBV5-8 CASSYDRVGGQPQHF
TRBV7-2 CASSPSGGGAIGANVLTF
TRBV19 CASRSGVFTDTQYF
TRBV5-1 CASSLRTGSWGEQYF
TRBV2 CASSGQGNTEAFF
TRBV4-1 CASSQERGQGASTIYF
TRBV7-9 CASSFVAGSTDTQYF
TRBV2 CASTPGWGGATYNEQFF
TRBV12-1 CASSPQGQETQYF
TRBV10-3 CAISIQGSTDTQYF
TRBV7-2 CASSPPTRETQYF
TRBV12-3/TRBV12-4 CASSFAAGGELFF
TRBV4-2 CASSQDRSGGAVTDTQYF
TRBV7-8 CASGDPGGRGDTQYF
TRBV10-1 CASSESSQRGVVQFF
TRBV7-2 CASSLGRGQGIQYF
TRBV3-1/TRBV3-2 CASSHSGSGDQPQHF
TRBV11-2 CASSLWGTGGEQFF
TRBV2 CASGSQLSTDTQYF
TRBV7-3 CASSLMRGNGETQYF
TRBV4-1 CASSQDLLAGPTGGELFF
TRBV6-1 CASSAPRQGGNQPQHF
TRBV24-1 CATSDPQGLAAEKADTQYF
TRBV5-1 CASSGTNQETQYF
TRBV24-1 CATNLTGCGETQYF
TRBV7-2 CASSLVAGGRNEQFF